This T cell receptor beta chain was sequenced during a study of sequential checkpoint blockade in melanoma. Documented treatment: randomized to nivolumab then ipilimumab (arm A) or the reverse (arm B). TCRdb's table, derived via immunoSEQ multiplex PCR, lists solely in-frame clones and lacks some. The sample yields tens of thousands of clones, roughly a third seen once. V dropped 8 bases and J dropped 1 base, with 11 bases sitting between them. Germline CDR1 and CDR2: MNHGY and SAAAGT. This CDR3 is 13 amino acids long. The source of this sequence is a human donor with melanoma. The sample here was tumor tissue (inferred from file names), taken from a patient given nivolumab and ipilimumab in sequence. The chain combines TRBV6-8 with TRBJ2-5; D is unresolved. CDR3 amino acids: CASLPPVQETQYF. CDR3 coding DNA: TGTGCCAGCCTGCCTCCCGTCCAAGAGACCCAGTACTTC.